This T cell receptor (beta chain) was sequenced in a study of CD8 T cells in ankylosing spondylitis. General study findings and limits: Significant enrichment of disease-linked clones was reportedly seen in matched ankylosing spondylitis synovial fluid. Relatively rare in peripheral blood, disease-linked clones were also CD8+. Some of these motif variants have turned up before, in reports on reactive arthritis synovial fluid and blood. Apparently characteristic of ankylosing spondylitis blood was a TCR beta motif (eight highly homologous variants).

As the method for making TCR beta libraries, quantitative 5'-RACE with molecular barcodes was used. TCRdb itself ran the 5' RACE reads through MiXCR, one entry per CDR3 protein. Of 800,000 to 900,000 distinct CDR3 sequences detected, 12% appear once; the ten largest clones hold 0.51%. Only a few counts were recorded for this clonotype. Its target is unknown. CDR1 and CDR2 (germline): SGHRS, YFSETQ. The germline V and J ends were trimmed by 0 bases and 3 bases, with 14 bases remaining between them. CDR3 length: 16 residues. The sequence was obtained from a male donor with ankylosing spondylitis. Material: blood, either unsorted or a sorted T cell fraction (not recorded which). This sequence joins TRBV5-1 and TRBJ2-3, with D possibly TRBD2 on 6 matching bases. CDR3 sequence (DNA): TGCGCCAGCAGCTTGGATGGGAGGTACTTTACAGATACGCAGTATTTT. The encoded protein is CASSLDGRYFTDTQYF.